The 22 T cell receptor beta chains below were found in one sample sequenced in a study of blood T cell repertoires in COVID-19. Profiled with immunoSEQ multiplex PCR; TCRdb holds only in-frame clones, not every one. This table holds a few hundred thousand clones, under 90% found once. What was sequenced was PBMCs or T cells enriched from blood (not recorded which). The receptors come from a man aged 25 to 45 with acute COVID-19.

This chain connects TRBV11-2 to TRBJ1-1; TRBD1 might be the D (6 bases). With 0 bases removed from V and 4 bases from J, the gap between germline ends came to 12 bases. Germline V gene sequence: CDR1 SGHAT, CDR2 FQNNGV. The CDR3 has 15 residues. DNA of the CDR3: TGTGCCAGCAGCTTAGAATGGGGGCTCAGCACTGAAGCTTTCTTT. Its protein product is CASSLEWGLSTEAFF. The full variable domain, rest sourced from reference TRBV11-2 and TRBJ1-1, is EAGVAQSPRYKIIEKRQSVAFWCNPISGHATLYWYQQILGQGPKLLIQFQNNGVVDDSQLPKDRFSAERLKGVDSTLKIQPAKLEDSAVYLCASSLEWGLSTEAFFGQGTRLTVV.

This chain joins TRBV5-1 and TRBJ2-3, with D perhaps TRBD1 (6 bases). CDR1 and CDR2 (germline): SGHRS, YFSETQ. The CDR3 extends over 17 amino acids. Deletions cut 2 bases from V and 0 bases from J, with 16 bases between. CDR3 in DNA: TGCGCCAGCAGCTTAATTGGACAGCTAACCAGCACAGATACGCAGTATTTT. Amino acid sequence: CASSLIGQLTSTDTQYF.

The CDR3 DNA reads TGTGCCAGCAGCATTCAGGGCAATGAGCAGTTCTTC. Protein sequence: CASSIQGNEQFF. The V gene is TRBV9, the J gene TRBJ2-1, with D maybe TRBD1 (5 bases). The CDR3 contains 12 residues. Trimming removed 4 bases from V and 6 bases from J, with 8 bases in between. Germline V gene sequence: CDR1 SGDLS, CDR2 YYNGEE.

The CDR3 bases are TGTGCCACCAGCAGAGCGGGGGGAGGGAACACTGAAGCTTTCTTT. Translation: CATSRAGGGNTEAFF. The chain is built from TRBV15 and TRBJ1-1; possibly TRBD1 for D (5 bases). The CDR3 has 15 residues. V lost 1 base and J lost 1, with 10 bases in between. Germline CDR1 reads LNHNV; CDR2 reads YYDKDF (reference sequence).

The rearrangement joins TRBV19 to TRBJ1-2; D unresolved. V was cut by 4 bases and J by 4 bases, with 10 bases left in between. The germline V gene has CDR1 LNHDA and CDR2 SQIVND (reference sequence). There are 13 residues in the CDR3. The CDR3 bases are TGTGCCAGTAGTACCCTCGGGATCTATGGCTACACCTTC. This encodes CASSTLGIYGYTF.

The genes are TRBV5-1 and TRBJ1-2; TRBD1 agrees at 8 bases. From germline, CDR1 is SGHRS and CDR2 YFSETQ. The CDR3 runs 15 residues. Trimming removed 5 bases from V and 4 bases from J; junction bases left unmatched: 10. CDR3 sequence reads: CASRPPGQALYGYTF. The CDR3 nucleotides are TGCGCCAGCAGGCCCCCGGGACAGGCCCTCTATGGCTACACCTTC.

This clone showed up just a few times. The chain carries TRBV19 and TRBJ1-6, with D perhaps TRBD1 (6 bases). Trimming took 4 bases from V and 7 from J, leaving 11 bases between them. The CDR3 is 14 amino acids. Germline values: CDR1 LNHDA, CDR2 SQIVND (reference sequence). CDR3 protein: CASSNGQGNSPLHF. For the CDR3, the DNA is TGTGCCAGTAGTAATGGCCAGGGGAATTCACCCCTCCACTTT.

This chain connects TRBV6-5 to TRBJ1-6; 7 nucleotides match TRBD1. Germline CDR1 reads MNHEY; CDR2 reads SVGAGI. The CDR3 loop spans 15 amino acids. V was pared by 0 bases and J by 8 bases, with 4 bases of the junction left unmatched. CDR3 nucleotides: TGTGCCAGCAGTTACTCCCGGGACAGAGATTCACCCCTCCACTTT. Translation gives CASSYSRDRDSPLHF.

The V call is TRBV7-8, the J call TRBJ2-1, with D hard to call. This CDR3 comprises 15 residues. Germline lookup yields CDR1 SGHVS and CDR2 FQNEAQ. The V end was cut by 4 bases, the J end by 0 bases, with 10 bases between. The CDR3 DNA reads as TGTGCCAGCAGCTCACGGGTAAGCTCCTACAATGAGCAGTTCTTC. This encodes CASSSRVSSYNEQFF.

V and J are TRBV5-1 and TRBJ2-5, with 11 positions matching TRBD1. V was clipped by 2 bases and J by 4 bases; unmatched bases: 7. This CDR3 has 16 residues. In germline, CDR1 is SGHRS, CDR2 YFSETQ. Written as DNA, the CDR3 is TGCGCCAGCAGCTTACCTACCGGGACAGGGGGAGAGACCCAGTACTTC. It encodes CASSLPTGTGGETQYF.

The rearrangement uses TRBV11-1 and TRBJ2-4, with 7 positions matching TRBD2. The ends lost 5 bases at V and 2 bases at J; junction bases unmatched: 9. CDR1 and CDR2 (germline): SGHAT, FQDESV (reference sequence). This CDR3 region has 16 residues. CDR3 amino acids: CASSPVQAGTKNIQYF. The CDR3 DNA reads TGTGCCAGCAGCCCTGTCCAAGCGGGAACCAAAAACATTCAGTACTTC.

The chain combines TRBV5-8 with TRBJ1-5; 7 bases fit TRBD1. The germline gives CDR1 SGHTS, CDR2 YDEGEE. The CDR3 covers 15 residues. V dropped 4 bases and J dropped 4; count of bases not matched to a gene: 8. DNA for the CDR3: TGTGCCAGCAGCACCGGACAGGATGGGAATCAGCCCCAGCATTTT. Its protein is CASSTGQDGNQPQHF.

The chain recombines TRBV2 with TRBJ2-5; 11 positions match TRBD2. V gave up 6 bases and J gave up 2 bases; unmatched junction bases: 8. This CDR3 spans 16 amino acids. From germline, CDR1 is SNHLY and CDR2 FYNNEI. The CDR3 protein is CASRETSGATQETQYF. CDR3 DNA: TGTGCCAGCAGGGAGACTAGCGGGGCAACACAAGAGACCCAGTACTTC.

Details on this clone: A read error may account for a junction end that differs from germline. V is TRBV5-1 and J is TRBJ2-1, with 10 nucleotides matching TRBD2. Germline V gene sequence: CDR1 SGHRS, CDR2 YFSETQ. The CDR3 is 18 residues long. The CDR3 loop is CASSLAHSSGSSYNEQFF. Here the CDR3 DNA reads TGTGCCAGCAGCTTGGCCCATTCTAGCGGGAGTTCCTACAATGAGCAGTTCTTC.

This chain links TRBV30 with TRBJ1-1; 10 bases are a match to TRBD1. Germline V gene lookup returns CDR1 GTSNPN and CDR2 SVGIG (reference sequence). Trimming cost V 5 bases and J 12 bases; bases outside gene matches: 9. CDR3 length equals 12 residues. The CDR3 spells CAWAGQGVRTFF. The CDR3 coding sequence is TGTGCCTGGGCAGGACAGGGGGTTCGAACTTTCTTT.

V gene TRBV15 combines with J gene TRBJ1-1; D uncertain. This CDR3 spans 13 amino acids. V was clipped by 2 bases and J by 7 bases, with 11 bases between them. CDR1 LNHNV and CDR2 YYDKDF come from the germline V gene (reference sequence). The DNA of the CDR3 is TGTGCCACCAGCAGACCGACATTGGGTGAAGCTTTCTTT. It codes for CATSRPTLGEAFF.

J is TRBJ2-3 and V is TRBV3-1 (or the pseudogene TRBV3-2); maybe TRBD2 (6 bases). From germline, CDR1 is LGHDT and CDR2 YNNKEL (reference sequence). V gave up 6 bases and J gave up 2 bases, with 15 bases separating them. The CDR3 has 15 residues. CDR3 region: CASRDLASLTDTQYF. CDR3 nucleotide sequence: TGTGCCAGCAGGGACCTAGCGTCTCTCACAGATACGCAGTATTTT.

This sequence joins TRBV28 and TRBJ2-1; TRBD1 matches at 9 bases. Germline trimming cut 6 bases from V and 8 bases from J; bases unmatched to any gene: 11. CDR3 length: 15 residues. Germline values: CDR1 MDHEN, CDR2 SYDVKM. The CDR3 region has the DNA TGTGCCAGCAGCTCACAGGGGGCAGCCCAAGATGAGCAGTTCTTC. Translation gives CASSSQGAAQDEQFF.

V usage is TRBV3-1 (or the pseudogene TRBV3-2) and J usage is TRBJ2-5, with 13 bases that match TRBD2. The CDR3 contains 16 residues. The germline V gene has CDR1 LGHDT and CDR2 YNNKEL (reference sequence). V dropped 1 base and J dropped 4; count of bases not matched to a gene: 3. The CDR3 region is CASSQGTSGSSETQYF. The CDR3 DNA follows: TGTGCCAGCAGCCAAGGGACTAGCGGGAGTTCAGAGACCCAGTACTTC.

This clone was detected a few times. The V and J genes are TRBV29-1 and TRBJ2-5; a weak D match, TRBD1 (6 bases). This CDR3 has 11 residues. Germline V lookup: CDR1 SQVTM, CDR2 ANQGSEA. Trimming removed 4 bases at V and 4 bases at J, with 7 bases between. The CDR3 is CSVVQGETQYF. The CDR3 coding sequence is TGCAGCGTTGTACAGGGAGAGACCCAGTACTTC.

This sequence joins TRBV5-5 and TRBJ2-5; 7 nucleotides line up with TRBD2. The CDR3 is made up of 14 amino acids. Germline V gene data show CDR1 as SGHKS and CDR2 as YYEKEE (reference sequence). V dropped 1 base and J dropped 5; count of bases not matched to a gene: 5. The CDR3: CASSLLGGSETQYF. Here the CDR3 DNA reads TGTGCCAGCAGCTTGTTGGGCGGGAGTGAGACCCAGTACTTC.

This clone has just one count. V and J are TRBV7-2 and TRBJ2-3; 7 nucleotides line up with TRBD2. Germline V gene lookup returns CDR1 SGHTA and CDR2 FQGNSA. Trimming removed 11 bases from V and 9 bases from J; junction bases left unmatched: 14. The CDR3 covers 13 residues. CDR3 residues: CAGARGESQTQYF. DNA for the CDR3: TGTGCCGGAGCACGGGGGGAAAGTCAGACGCAGTATTTT.